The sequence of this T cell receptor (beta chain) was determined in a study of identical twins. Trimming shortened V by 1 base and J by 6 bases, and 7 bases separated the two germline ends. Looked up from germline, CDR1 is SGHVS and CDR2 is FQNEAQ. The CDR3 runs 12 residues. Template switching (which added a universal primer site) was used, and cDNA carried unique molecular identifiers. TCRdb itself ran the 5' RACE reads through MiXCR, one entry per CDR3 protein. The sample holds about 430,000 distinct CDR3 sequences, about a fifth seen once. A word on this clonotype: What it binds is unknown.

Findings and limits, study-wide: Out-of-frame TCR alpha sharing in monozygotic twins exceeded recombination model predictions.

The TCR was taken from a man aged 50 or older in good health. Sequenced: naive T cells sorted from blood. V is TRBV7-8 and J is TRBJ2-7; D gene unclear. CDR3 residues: CASSLGQLEQYF. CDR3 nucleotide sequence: TGTGCCAGCAGCTTAGGGCAGCTCGAGCAGTACTTC.